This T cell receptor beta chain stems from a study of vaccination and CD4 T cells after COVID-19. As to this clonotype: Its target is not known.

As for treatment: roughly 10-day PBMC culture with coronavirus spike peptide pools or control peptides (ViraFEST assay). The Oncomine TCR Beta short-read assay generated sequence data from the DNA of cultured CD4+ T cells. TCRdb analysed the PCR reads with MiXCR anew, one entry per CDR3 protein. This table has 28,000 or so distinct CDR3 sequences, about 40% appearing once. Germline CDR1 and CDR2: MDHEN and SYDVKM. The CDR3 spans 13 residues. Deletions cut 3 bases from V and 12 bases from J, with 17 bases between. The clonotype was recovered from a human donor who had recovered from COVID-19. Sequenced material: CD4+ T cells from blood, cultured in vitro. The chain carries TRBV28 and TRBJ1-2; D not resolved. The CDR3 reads CASSLDGAPYDTF. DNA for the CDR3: TGTGCCAGCAGTTTGGACGGAGCTCCCTACGACACCTTC.